The clone carrying this T cell receptor beta chain has ten or more counts. The germline CDR1 and CDR2 sequences are SGHAT and FQNNGV. V was clipped by 1 base and J by 0 bases, with 3 bases between them. This CDR3 contains 13 residues. Using MiXCR, TCRdb reanalyzed the PCR reads. The sample lists 20,000 to 25,000 clones, about 14% occurring once. This sample was taken from a study of metastatic and nonmetastatic thyroid tumors. Patients underwent thyroid surgery, and none had received any treatment before it. The sequence came from a female donor with papillary thyroid cancer or a benign thyroid nodule (not recorded which). Some clones in this sample may be carry-over from other donors' samples. The chain combines TRBV11-2 with TRBJ2-5; D unclear. Input material: blood. This chain's CDR3 is CASSLAHQETQYF. The DNA of the CDR3 is TGTGCCAGCAGCTTAGCCCACCAAGAGACCCAGTACTTC.